This TCR beta chain was sequenced for a study of blood T cell repertoires in COVID-19 (TCRdb year 2020). Notes on the research overall: Samples from collaborators originated in the United States, Italy and Spain and spanned both the acute and convalescent phases of COVID-19. The prospective study material was composed of cDNA or gDNA derived from T cells, B-cell-depleted T cells, or PBMCs. Subjects who had been exposed to COVID-19, were actively infected with it, or had recovered from it provided the deeply sampled blood TCRbeta repertoires that made up the dataset. HLA class I and class II types, where available, came from metadata supplied by the sample provider rather than from assay-based typing. Nearly every sample came with metadata listing a de-identified subject ID, COVID-19 status, age in years and sex. Samples came from the ongoing ImmuneRACE study (first 160 participants) plus 1,254 subjects from 6 global collaborators. The repertoires were released in a freely available public database intended as a resource for research on the immune response to SARS-CoV-2.

Turning to this clone: The antigen this receptor binds is unknown. No much larger clone exists at a distance of one base, and base qualities are not known.

Each collaborating institution followed its own protocols to collect whole blood in K2EDTA tubes. For TCRbeta analysis, collaborator samples were shipped as frozen whole blood, as isolated PBMCs, or as DNA extracted from either sample type. Broader findings and caveats from the paper: How much clinical and demographic metadata was included differed by source and by participant, and the metadata was provided uncurated.

TCRbeta CDR3 regions were amplified from genomic DNA by means of the immunoSEQ Assay, a bias-controlled multiplex PCR. In the original analysis: The number of nucleated cells in each sample was estimated by amplification of reference gene primers within the assay. Sequence reads were collapsed and filtered to measure the absolute abundance of every unique TCRbeta CDR3 rearrangement. For each sample, productive Simpson clonality was calculated as the square root of Simpson's diversity index over productive rearrangements. In TCRdb, the immuneACCESS table is reduced to in-frame sequences with V and J assigned. These tables do not hold every clone; where another copy was compared, an unresolved V gene accounts for under half, and the others remain unexplained. V, J and clone size reflect that table, while D and trimming were determined from the DNA. This sample is represented by fewer than 80,000 clones; 80% to 90% of them were singletons. Approximately 5% of the sample rests with the top ten.

The clonotype was recovered from a woman in her forties or fifties with active COVID-19. Sequencing was done on a sample of peripheral blood.

The sequenced DNA is TGTGCCAGCAGTCCCGCCGGGACAGGGATTATTCAGCCCCAGCATTTT. Its protein reads: CASSPAGTGIIQPQHF. The chain joins TRBV28 to TRBJ1-5; 9 bases in between match TRBD1. The germline V gene provides CDR1 MDHEN and CDR2 SYDVKM. Its CDR3 holds 16 amino acids, cysteine through phenylalanine. The CDR3 DNA has 48 bases and is translated from base 1. Relative to germline, V is missing 5 bases and J is missing 6 bases, with 11 bases of the junction outside any gene match.